This record concerns one T cell receptor (beta chain) sequence. Its antigen is still unknown. A multiplex PCR was run with 60 Vbeta primers and 13 Jbeta primers. Sequencing used immunoSEQ multiplex PCR; TCRdb keeps in-frame clones, though not all of them. This sample yields about 160,000 clones, of which around 83% are seen a single time; about 0.89% belongs to the top ten. The record originates from a study of cytomegalovirus exposure and HLA in healthy donors. Notes on the study in general: Per a prior analysis, the majority of TCR beta V segments were productive roughly 87% or roughly 30% of the time. Clonal expansion was found to be greater in HLA-associated TCR beta chains than in equally common others in a later analysis. In a later analysis, most CMV-associated TCR beta chains appeared HLA-restricted. Donors were assumed by presence/absence analyses to have roughly uniform sequencing depth.

Per germline, CDR1 SGHVS and CDR2 FNYEAQ. V lost 5 bases and J lost 5, with 21 bases in between. The CDR3 loop spans 16 amino acids. Material for sequencing was PBMCs. This chain links TRBV7-6 with TRBJ1-1; a weak D match, TRBD1 (6 bases). The clonotype comes from a girl aged 2-15 years in good health and CMV-seropositive. The CDR3, as DNA: TGTGCCAGCAGCGCGAACGACGGACAGAGCGCAACTGAAGCTTTCTTT. Amino acids: CASSANDGQSATEAFF.